A selection of T cell receptor beta chains follows, all from one sample in a study of long-term antiretroviral therapy in people with HIV. Some clones are missing from TCRdb's copy, which holds only in-frame ones; the method was immunoSEQ multiplex PCR. The sample lists 20,000 to 25,000 clones, approximately 86% occurring once. Sequencing was performed on unsorted PBMCs, taken 1.2 years after starting antiretroviral therapy. Receptors were obtained from a man aged 45-65 years with HIV. Both conserved end residues are part of each CDR3. A D gene is named only where the DNA matches it firmly. Clone sizes are given selectively: once, few, many, or a class where the clone is expanded.

D gene	V gene	J gene	clone size	CDR3 DNA	CDR3 protein
-	TRBV30	TRBJ1-5	-	TGTGCCTGGGCGAAAGGGGGTGGTCAGCCCCAGCATTTT	CAWAKGGGQPQHF
-	TRBV4-1	TRBJ2-2	-	TGCGCCAGCAGCCAAGGCCGGGGCCTGAACACCGGGGAGCTGTTTTTT	CASSQGRGLNTGELFF
TRBD2	TRBV7-6	TRBJ2-7	once	TGTGCCAGCGGGCGGGGGGAGAAGCAGTACTTC	CASGRGEKQYF
-	TRBV9	TRBJ1-1	few	TGTGCCAGCAGCCCCGGGGGTAGCACTGAAGCTTTCTTT	CASSPGGSTEAFF
TRBD1	TRBV19	TRBJ1-5	-	TGTGCCGCCCGTAACAGGGGAAATCAGCCCCAGCATTTT	CAARNRGNQPQHF
-	TRBV19	TRBJ1-2	-	TGTGCCAGTAGTATTGATAGGGGAGGTGGCTACACCTTC	CASSIDRGGGYTF
-	TRBV4-2	TRBJ1-2	-	TGTGCCAGCAGCCAAGGGATTAGTGTTGACTACACCTTC	CASSQGISVDYTF
-	TRBV19	TRBJ1-5	-	TGTGCCAGTACCCTTGACAGGAGCAATCAGCCCCAGCATTTT	CASTLDRSNQPQHF
TRBD1	TRBV6-1	TRBJ1-2	-	TGTGCCAGTCACCAGGGGGCGGGGGGCTACACCTTC	CASHQGAGGYTF
-	TRBV19	TRBJ1-5	-	TGTGCCAGTAGTATAATGGACGGGAGCAATCAGCCCCAGCATTTT	CASSIMDGSNQPQHF